The rows below give T cell receptor beta chains drawn from one sample of a study of shared clonotypes between healthy human individuals. Clones were sequenced by immunoSEQ multiplex PCR, and TCRdb holds only the in-frame ones, with some missing. The sample carries some 2.3 million clones, approximately 93% recorded once. Sequencing was carried out using naive CD4+ T cells from PBMCs. Receptors originate from a young man in good health. Some clones in this sample may be carry-over from other donors' samples. CDR3s include the opening cysteine and the closing phenylalanine or tryptophan.

15 TRBJ2-1 TRBV10-3 CAISDPREPFNEQFF
14 TRBJ2-5 TRBV5-1 CASSLTGEEETQYF
16 TRBJ2-5 TRBV7-3 CASSLSAGGRGETQYF
15 TRBJ1-2 TRBV15 CATSRERDRGRGYTF
12 TRBJ2-2 TRBV11-2 CASREATGELFF
13 TRBJ2-3 TRBV7-3 CASSLQGTDTQYF
13 TRBJ2-3 TRBV28 CASSLDSTDTQYF
14 TRBJ1-6 TRBV28 CASSLLRGNSPLHF
11 TRBJ2-5 TRBV2 CASTYEETQYF
14 TRBJ2-1 TRBV10-1 CASSESSPWNEQFF
15 TRBJ2-2 TRBV5-4 CASGQGGRDTGELFF
15 TRBJ2-3 TRBV5-8 CASSFLAGGPGTQYF
11 TRBJ2-7 TRBV27 CASGFSYEQYF
15 TRBJ2-7 TRBV6-1 CASSESFRGLREQYF
16 TRBJ1-1 TRBV6-6 CASSDGGGRGGTEAFF
17 TRBJ1-3 TRBV27 CASSRGRGLHSGNTIYF
15 TRBJ1-2 TRBV5-1 CASSLDGPSLYGYTF
13 TRBJ1-1 TRBV2 CASSSQPNTEAFF
14 TRBJ2-2 TRBV4-1 CASSPGEYTGELFF
17 TRBJ2-2 TRBV7-3 CASSLSFSRVATGGLFF
13 TRBJ2-2 TRBV2 CASRSTGSGELFF
17 TRBJ2-1 TRBV5-1 CASSFHSGAGIYNEQFF
15 TRBJ1-2 TRBV30 CAWTHGAPTNYGYTF
16 TRBJ2-7 TRBV4-1 CASSSAELAGNYEQYF
17 TRBJ2-7 TRBV27 CASRRTSGASTSYEQYF
14 TRBJ1-2 TRBV5-1 CASSSTGVDYGYTF
14 TRBJ2-7 TRBV11-1 CASSLGGVLPEQYF
14 TRBJ1-1 TRBV9 CASSPGQGNTEAFF
11 TRBJ2-1 TRBV6-1 CASRTNNEQFF
13 TRBJ1-1 TRBV16 CASSQFEGTEAFF
16 TRBJ1-1 TRBV28 CASSLYVQGKGTEAFF
15 TRBJ1-5 TRBV28 CASSFPGRGNQPQHF
16 TRBJ1-1 TRBV7-2 CASSYRRGGSGTEAFF
15 TRBJ2-7 TRBV6-1 CASSERTGSSYEQYF
15 TRBJ1-1 TRBV18 CASLITAIMNTEAFF
12 TRBJ2-7 TRBV28 CASRQGHREQYF
16 TRBJ2-4 TRBV11-2 CASSLALNLAKNIQYF
15 TRBJ2-2 TRBV7-2 CASSLSSLGAGELFF
14 TRBJ2-7 TRBV5-1 CASSLGQGGDEQYF
16 TRBJ2-2 TRBV9 CASSSASGRDTGELFF
11 TRBJ2-5 TRBV30 CAWSLEETQYF
15 TRBJ1-1 TRBV9 CASSVQGTMNTEAFF
13 TRBJ1-1 TRBV19 CASSIERTTEAFF
16 TRBJ2-2 TRBV9 CASSTTTGLDTGELFF
14 TRBJ2-7 TRBV7-2 CASSQGGRTYEQYF
14 TRBJ2-1 TRBV5-1 CASSLLSSPNEQFF
14 TRBJ2-5 TRBV28 CASTDGGFTETQYF
14 TRBJ2-7 TRBV7-6 CASSLGTGAYEQYF
15 TRBJ2-1 TRBV5-1 CASSPGHETANEQFF
14 TRBJ2-3 TRBV7-9 CASSPLEPGDTQYF
16 TRBJ2-4 TRBV13 CASNGGAPLAKNIQYF
11 TRBJ1-1 TRBV6-6 CASTDRGEAFF
11 TRBJ2-3 TRBV18 CASSGGITQYF
15 TRBJ1-3 TRBV7-3 CASSPTGSAGNTIYF
15 TRBJ1-1 TRBV5-1 CASSLSGGGSTEAFF